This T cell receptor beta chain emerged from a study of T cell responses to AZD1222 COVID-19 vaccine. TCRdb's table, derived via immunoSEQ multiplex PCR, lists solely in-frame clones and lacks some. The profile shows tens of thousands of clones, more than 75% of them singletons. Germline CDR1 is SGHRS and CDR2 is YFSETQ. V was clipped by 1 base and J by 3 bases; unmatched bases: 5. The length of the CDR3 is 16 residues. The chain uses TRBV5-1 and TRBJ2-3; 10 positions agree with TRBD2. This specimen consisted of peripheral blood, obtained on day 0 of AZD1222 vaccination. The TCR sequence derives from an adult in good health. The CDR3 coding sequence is TGCGCCAGCAGCTTGACACTAGCGGGAAGTACAGATACGCAGTATTTT. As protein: CASSLTLAGSTDTQYF.